This is a list of T cell receptor beta chains from one sample in a study of shared clonotypes between healthy human individuals. Here immunoSEQ multiplex PCR was the method, and the copy in TCRdb shows in-frame clones only, minus some. The sample includes about 2.5 million clones, 85% to 95% of them seen just once. The sequencing sample was made of naive CD4+ T cells from PBMCs. Receptors were obtained from a man between 18 and 29 years old in good health. Some clones in this sample may be carry-over from other donors' samples. Each CDR3 is given with its conserved first and last residue. D genes are given only for firm matches. Only part of the rows carry a size: once, few, many, or a class if the clone is expanded.

v_call,d_call,clone_size,j_call,cdr3_aa,cdr3_nt
TRBV7-3,TRBD2,once,TRBJ2-7,CASSAGTSYEQYF,TGTGCCAGCAGCGCTGGGACTAGCTACGAGCAGTACTTC
TRBV5-6,.,.,TRBJ2-2,CASSLRRDTGELFF,TGTGCCAGCAGCTTGAGGAGGGACACCGGGGAGCTGTTTTTT
TRBV28,TRBD1,once,TRBJ1-2,CASSLRGRDRLNRGYTF,TGTGCCAGCAGTTTAAGGGGCCGGGACAGGCTCAATCGTGGCTACACCTTC
TRBV21-1,.,.,TRBJ2-7,CASRFPDSSYEQYF,TGTGCCAGCAGGTTCCCCGACAGCTCCTACGAGCAGTACTTC
TRBV29-1,.,.,TRBJ1-1,CSVDVAGSLPTEAFF,TGCAGCGTTGACGTTGCGGGGTCCTTGCCCACTGAAGCTTTCTTT
TRBV19,TRBD2,.,TRBJ2-1,CASSSGTSGSRGQFF,TGTGCCAGTAGTTCAGGGACTAGCGGGAGTAGAGGGCAGTTCTTC
TRBV7-9,.,.,TRBJ2-5,CASSLASETQYF,TGTGCCAGCAGCTTAGCGAGCGAGACCCAGTACTTC
TRBV9,.,once,TRBJ2-3,CASSPQLDTQYF,TGTGCCAGCAGTCCTCAGCTAGATACGCAGTATTTT
TRBV7-9,.,.,TRBJ2-7,CASSLWSVEQYF,TGTGCCAGCAGCTTATGGTCCGTCGAGCAGTACTTC
TRBV28,TRBD2,.,TRBJ2-1,CASSSLSGTDSYNEQFF,TGTGCCAGCAGTTCTCTTAGCGGGACCGATTCCTACAATGAGCAGTTCTTC
TRBV6-1,.,.,TRBJ1-1,CASKDRPMNTEAFF,TGTGCCAGCAAGGACAGACCAATGAACACTGAAGCTTTCTTT
TRBV7-9,TRBD1,.,TRBJ1-3,CASSPRQGVLGNTIYF,TGTGCCAGCAGCCCACGACAGGGGGTTCTTGGAAACACCATATATTTT
TRBV29-1,.,.,TRBJ2-7,CSVALALGEQYF,TGCAGCGTTGCACTAGCTTTGGGCGAGCAGTACTTC
TRBV28,.,.,TRBJ2-1,CASRNFPGLSYNEQFF,TGTGCCAGCAGGAACTTTCCGGGACTGTCCTACAATGAGCAGTTCTTC